What follows are 27 T cell receptor beta chains derived from one specimen sequenced in a study of immune characterization of retroperitoneal liposarcoma. Using its own MiXCR run on the PCR reads, TCRdb lists one record per CDR3 protein. Here the sample spans approximately 10,000 distinct CDR3 sequences, around 35% being singletons. Sequencing was done on a sample of tumor tissue. All receptors come from a female donor with retroperitoneal liposarcoma.

There are a few counts of this clonotype. The chain joins TRBV10-2 to TRBJ2-5; the D gene is possibly TRBD1 (6 bases). Trimming cost V 6 bases and J 0 bases, with 14 bases left between them. The CDR3 loop spans 15 amino acids. The germline gives CDR1 WSHSY, CDR2 SAAADI. CDR3 amino acids: CASSLQGNYQETQYF. The DNA for the CDR3 is TGCGCCAGCAGCCTGCAGGGGAATTACCAAGAGACCCAGTACTTC.

This clonotype was seen a handful of times. The V gene is TRBV27, the J gene TRBJ2-5; D not resolved. The CDR3 runs to 14 residues. The germline gives CDR1 MNHEY, CDR2 SMNVEV (reference sequence). The V end was cut by 3 bases, the J end by 11 bases, with 19 bases between. In nucleotides, the CDR3 is TGTGCCAGCAGTTTCGAGAGCTCCTACAATGAGCAGTACTTC. As protein: CASSFESSYNEQYF.

The chain is built from TRBV6-1 and TRBJ1-2; perhaps TRBD1 as D (6 bases). CDR3 length equals 14 residues. Trimming removed 2 bases from V and 6 bases from J, with 13 bases in between. Germline V gives CDR1 MNHNS, CDR2 SASEGT. The CDR3 coding sequence is TGTGCCAGCAGTGAAAGTTGGGGGCAGGATGGCTACACCTTC. Amino acid sequence: CASSESWGQDGYTF.

This clonotype was recorded at least ten times. The chain is built from TRBV6-5 and TRBJ2-4; TRBD1 matches at 12 bases. V lost 0 bases and J lost 0; bases outside the gene matches: 15. Germline-derived CDR1 and CDR2 are MNHEY and SVGAGI. CDR3 size: 22 residues. The CDR3 region is CASSYSGTGGAYGELAKNIQYF. Here the CDR3 DNA reads TGTGCCAGCAGTTACTCAGGGACAGGGGGCGCCTATGGGGAGCTAGCCAAAAACATTCAGTACTTC.

The chain is built from TRBV12-5 and TRBJ2-1; 10 nucleotides agree with TRBD2. With V trimmed by 0 bases and J by 2 bases, 7 bases remained unmatched. CDR1 is LGHNT, CDR2 FRNRAP, per germline. CDR3 length: 18 residues. CDR3 in amino acids: CASGLVLPGLAPYNEQFF. CDR3 DNA sequence: TGTGCTAGTGGTTTGGTACTCCCGGGACTAGCGCCCTACAATGAGCAGTTCTTC.

In its sample, this clonotype is medium-sized. The chain joins TRBV7-2 to TRBJ2-7; 10 nucleotides align to TRBD2. This CDR3 is built from 18 residues. V dropped 3 bases and J dropped 0; count of bases not matched to a gene: 11. Germline V lookup: CDR1 SGHTA, CDR2 FQGNSA. This chain's CDR3 is CASSFYLAGDVDSYEQYF. CDR3 DNA sequence: TGTGCCAGCAGCTTTTATCTAGCGGGAGATGTAGACTCCTACGAGCAGTACTTC. Full variable domain (outside the CDR3, taken from reference TRBV7-2 and TRBJ2-7): GAGVSQSPSNKVTEKGKDVELRCDPISGHTALYWYRQSLGQGLEFLIYFQGNSAPDKSGLPSDRFSAERTGGSVSTLTIQRTQQEDSAVYLCASSFYLAGDVDSYEQYFGPGTRLTVT.

By its share, this clonotype is medium-sized. The chain combines TRBV6-1 with TRBJ2-3, with D possibly matching TRBD1 (6 bases). Trimming stripped 0 bases from V and 1 base from J, with 11 bases between. The CDR3 is 16 amino acids. Germline lookup yields CDR1 MNHNS and CDR2 SASEGT. CDR3 nucleotide sequence: TGTGCCAGCAGTGAAGCACAGGGATGGGGCACAGATACGCAGTATTTT. This gives the protein CASSEAQGWGTDTQYF.

This chain links TRBV5-1 with TRBJ2-3; D unclear. V was trimmed by 1 base and J by 9 bases, leaving 12 bases between them. Germline V CDR1 and CDR2: SGHRS, YFSETQ. The CDR3 sequence is 13 residues long. The CDR3 region is CASSLSLTSTQYF. DNA for the CDR3: TGCGCCAGCAGCTTGTCATTGACCTCCACGCAGTATTTT.

This clonotype was detected only a few times. The CDR3 here is CASSERGGSSYEQYF. The DNA for the CDR3 is TGTGCCAGCAGTGAAAGGGGCGGGAGCTCCTACGAGCAGTACTTC. The chain recombines TRBV6-1 with TRBJ2-7, with 7 bases matching TRBD2. Germline CDR1 MNHNS, CDR2 SASEGT. The CDR3 is made up of 15 amino acids. Losses at the gene ends were 2 bases for V and 0 bases for J; bases not matched to a gene: 4.

DNA for the CDR3: TGTGCCAGCAGTGACTCGGCGACTAGCACAGATACGCAGTATTTT. As protein: CASSDSATSTDTQYF. The chain joins TRBV6-4 to TRBJ2-3; D gene uncertain. V was clipped by 0 bases and J by 0 bases, with 7 bases between them. The CDR3 totals 15 residues. CDR1 and CDR2 (germline): MRHNA, SNTAGT.

The J gene is TRBJ1-1, the V gene TRBV6-1, with TRBD1 matching over 9 bases. The CDR3 is made up of 16 amino acids. The V segment lost 7 bases and the J segment 4 bases; nucleotides outside the gene matches: 13. Germline CDR1 is MNHNS and CDR2 is SASEGT. The CDR3, as DNA: TGTGCCAGCACCTCCGGGACAGGGTCTTTGGGCACTGAAGCTTTCTTT. It encodes CASTSGTGSLGTEAFF.

The gene calls are TRBV12-3 or TRBV12-4 and TRBJ2-2; 14 nucleotides agree with TRBD2. CDR3 length: 16 residues. After removal of 6 bases from V and 0 bases from J, the junction contained 0 bases not matched to a gene. The CDR3 reads CASRGLAGANTGELFF. CDR3 in DNA: TGTGCCAGCAGGGGACTAGCGGGAGCGAACACCGGGGAGCTGTTTTTT.

This clonotype appeared many times. The chain combines TRBV4-1 with TRBJ2-2; D ambiguous. This CDR3 contains 15 residues. Germline V gives CDR1 MGHRA, CDR2 YSYEKL. Trimming stripped 1 base from V and 3 bases from J, with 9 bases between. The DNA of the CDR3 is TGCGCCAGCAGCCAAGGGGCTCGGTACACCGGGGAGCTGTTTTTT. Amino acid sequence: CASSQGARYTGELFF.

The chain uses TRBV27 and TRBJ2-3; a possible D gene is TRBD1 (5 bases). The V and J ends lost 2 bases and 2 bases respectively, with 14 bases between them. The CDR3 length is 16 residues. The germline gives CDR1 MNHEY, CDR2 SMNVEV (reference sequence). CDR3 nucleotides: TGTGCCAGCAGTTTAAAAGGGGTTTCGGTCACAGATACGCAGTATTTT. Protein product: CASSLKGVSVTDTQYF.

CDR3 in amino acids: CASSESVPLGYNEQFF. CDR3 in DNA: TGCGCCAGCAGTGAGTCAGTACCCCTCGGCTACAATGAGCAGTTCTTC. V usage is TRBV10-1 and J usage is TRBJ2-1; no definite D call. Germline V lookup: CDR1 WNHNN, CDR2 SYGVQD (reference sequence). V gave up 0 bases and J gave up 3 bases, with 12 bases separating them. The CDR3 contains 16 residues.

This clonotype showed up just a few times. V and J are TRBV11-2 and TRBJ2-1; D is ambiguous. V was pared by 1 base and J by 1 base, with 8 bases between. CDR1 SGHAT and CDR2 FQNNGV come from the germline V gene. This CDR3 is built from 15 residues. In nucleotides, the CDR3 is TGTGCCAGCAGCTTAGGGCAGGTTTCCTACAATGAGCAGTTCTTC. Residues: CASSLGQVSYNEQFF.

This clonotype rates as medium-sized. The chain uses TRBV6-1 and TRBJ2-4; 10 positions match TRBD2. CDR1 and CDR2 (germline): MNHNS, SASEGT. Trimming took 2 bases from V and 6 from J; bases not matched to a gene: 4. The CDR3 extends over 15 amino acids. CDR3 sequence (DNA): TGTGCCAGCAGTGAAATGGCTAGCGGGAGAAACATTCAGTACTTC. It encodes CASSEMASGRNIQYF.

This clonotype was found a few times. This chain connects TRBV6-6 to TRBJ1-1; 10 nucleotides match TRBD1. V lost 2 bases and J lost 4; bases outside the gene matches: 10. The CDR3 consists of 17 residues. Germline V gene data show CDR1 as MNHNY and CDR2 as SVGAGI (reference sequence). The CDR3 protein is CASSYIRTGGGFTEAFF. CDR3 in DNA: TGTGCCAGCAGTTACATAAGGACAGGGGGTGGATTCACTGAAGCTTTCTTT.

V and J are TRBV6-1 and TRBJ2-3; 7 positions match TRBD2. CDR3 length: 16 residues. Germline CDR1 MNHNS, CDR2 SASEGT. V lost 1 base and J lost 2; bases outside the gene matches: 6. In DNA, the CDR3 is TGTGCCAGCAGTGAAGGGACTAGTACGTACACAGATACGCAGTATTTT. This encodes CASSEGTSTYTDTQYF.

This clonotype has only a few counts. The V gene is TRBV6-1, the J gene TRBJ2-1, with TRBD2 matching 8 bases. CDR3 size: 14 residues. Germline assignment: CDR1 MNHNS and CDR2 SASEGT. Losses at the gene ends were 7 bases for V and 10 bases for J; bases not matched to a gene: 12. The DNA for the CDR3 is TGTGCCAGCACCCCCAGGGTCGGGGGGGACGAGCAGTTCTTC. Amino acids: CASTPRVGGDEQFF.

The chain couples TRBV6-1 to TRBJ2-3; the D is unclear. The CDR3 consists of 12 residues. Germline CDR1 reads MNHNS; CDR2 reads SASEGT. The V gene lost 11 bases and the J gene lost 2 bases, with 11 bases spanning the gap. The CDR3 here is CAGKRDTDTQYF. Here the CDR3 DNA reads TGTGCCGGCAAAAGGGACACAGATACGCAGTATTTT.

V is TRBV12-3 or TRBV12-4 and J is TRBJ2-1; unclear D gene. Trimming cost V 6 bases and J 1 base, with 7 bases left between them. The CDR3 has 13 amino acids. The CDR3 sequence is CASRIRSYNEQFF. The DNA of the CDR3 is TGTGCCAGCAGGATCCGATCCTACAATGAGCAGTTCTTC.

The chain carries TRBV12-3 or TRBV12-4 and TRBJ2-5; 9 positions match TRBD2. The CDR3 has 14 amino acids. The trim removed 5 bases at V and 5 bases at J, leaving 6 bases unmatched. The CDR3 loop is CASSGGGAWETQYF. CDR3 coding DNA: TGTGCCAGCAGTGGCGGGGGGGCATGGGAGACCCAGTACTTC.

The CDR3 DNA reads as TGTGCCAGCATTTTGTCCCGAGGGAGCACTGAAGCTTTCTTT. Translating gives CASILSRGSTEAFF. This chain joins TRBV6-8 and TRBJ1-1; unclear D gene. This CDR3 contains 14 residues. The V end was cut by 7 bases, the J end by 4 bases, with 16 bases between. Germline loops: CDR1 MNHGY, CDR2 SAAAGT.

By sample fraction, this clonotype is medium-sized. The chain uses TRBV6-1 and TRBJ2-1; D is uncertain. The V and J ends lost 3 bases and 10 bases respectively, with 19 bases between them. The CDR3 is 15 amino acids. Germline V CDR1 and CDR2: MNHNS, SASEGT. Written as DNA, the CDR3 is TGTGCCAGCAGTGACGGACCGCCTGGCCTCTACGAGCAGTTCTTC. Residues: CASSDGPPGLYEQFF.

This chain uses TRBV27 with TRBJ2-5; unclear D gene. V was shortened by 5 bases and J by 5 bases, with 18 bases between the two germline ends. Looked up from germline, CDR1 is MNHEY and CDR2 is SMNVEV (reference sequence). This CDR3 region has 15 residues. CDR3 protein: CASSVDTSALETQYF. CDR3 nucleotides: TGTGCCAGCAGTGTTGATACGAGCGCTTTGGAGACCCAGTACTTC.

The rearrangement uses TRBV12-3 or TRBV12-4 and TRBJ2-2; D unclear. V shed 10 bases and J shed 0 bases, with 12 bases lying between them. This CDR3 region has 14 residues. The CDR3: CATVDPANTGELFF. As DNA, the CDR3 is TGTGCCACCGTAGACCCGGCGAACACCGGGGAGCTGTTTTTT.